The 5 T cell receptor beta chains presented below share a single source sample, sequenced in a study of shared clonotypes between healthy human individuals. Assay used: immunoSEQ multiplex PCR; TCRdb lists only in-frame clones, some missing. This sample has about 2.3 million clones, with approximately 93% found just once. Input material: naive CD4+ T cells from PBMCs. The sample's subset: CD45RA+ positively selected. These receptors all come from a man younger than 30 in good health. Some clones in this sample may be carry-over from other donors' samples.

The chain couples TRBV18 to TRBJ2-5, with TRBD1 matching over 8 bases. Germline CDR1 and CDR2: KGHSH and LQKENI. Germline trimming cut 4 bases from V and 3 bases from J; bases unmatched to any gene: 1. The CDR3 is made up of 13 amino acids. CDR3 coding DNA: TGTGCCAGCTCACAGGACAGGGAAGAGACCCAGTACTTC. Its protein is CASSQDREETQYF.

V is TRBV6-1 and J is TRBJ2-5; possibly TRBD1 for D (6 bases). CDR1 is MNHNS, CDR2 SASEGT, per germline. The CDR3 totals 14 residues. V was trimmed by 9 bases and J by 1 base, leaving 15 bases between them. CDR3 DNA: TGTGCCAGTATAAAGCAGGGGAGCCAAGAGACCCAGTACTTC. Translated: CASIKQGSQETQYF.

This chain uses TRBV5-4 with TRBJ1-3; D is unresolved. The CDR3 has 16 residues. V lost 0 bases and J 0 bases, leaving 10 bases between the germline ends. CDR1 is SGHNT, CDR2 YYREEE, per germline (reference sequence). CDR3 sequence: CASSLASRSSGNTIYF. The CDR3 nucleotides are TGTGCCAGCAGCTTGGCCAGCCGGAGCTCTGGAAACACCATATATTTT.

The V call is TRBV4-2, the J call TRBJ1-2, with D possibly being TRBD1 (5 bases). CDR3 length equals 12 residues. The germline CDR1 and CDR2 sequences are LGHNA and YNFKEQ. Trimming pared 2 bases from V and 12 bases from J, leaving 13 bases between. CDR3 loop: CASSQPGTKNTF. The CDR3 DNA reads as TGTGCCAGCAGCCAACCCGGGACGAAAAACACCTTC.

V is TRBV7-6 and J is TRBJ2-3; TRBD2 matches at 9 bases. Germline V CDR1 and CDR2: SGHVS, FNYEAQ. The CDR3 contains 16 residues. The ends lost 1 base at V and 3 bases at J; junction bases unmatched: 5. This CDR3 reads CASSLGGSGRTDTQYF. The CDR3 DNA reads TGTGCCAGCAGCTTAGGAGGTAGCGGGAGAACAGATACGCAGTATTTT.